This T cell receptor (beta chain) was sequenced during a study of OX40 agonist ivuxolimab in advanced cancers. About the research overall: Eligibility admitted prior anti-PD-1, anti-PD-L1 or anti-CTLA-4 therapy; roughly 40% had some. Findings and caveats of the study: The average count of expanded clones was higher among CD8+ T cells than among CD4+. Certain nonresponding patients likewise had low normalized T-cell clonal expansion.

Systemic immunosuppression or a history of autoimmune disease excluded patients. On this clone itself: Its antigen remains unidentified.

TCRdb's table, derived via immunoSEQ multiplex PCR, lists solely in-frame clones and lacks some. The sample records 45,000 to 55,000 clones, 80% to 85% being singletons. The source was CD4+ or CD8+ T cells sorted from blood, collected in a trial of the OX40 agonist ivuxolimab. This receptor was obtained from an adult with an advanced solid tumor such as melanoma, head and neck, liver or kidney cancer.

The CDR3 loop reads CASSLTSEYEQYF. CDR3 nucleotides: TGTGCCAGCAGCTTAACTAGCGAGTACGAGCAGTACTTC. The chain recombines TRBV7-6 with TRBJ2-7; 7 bases agree with TRBD2. Germline values: CDR1 SGHVS, CDR2 FNYEAQ. This CDR3 comprises 13 residues. J gave up 4 bases and V 2 bases, and 2 bases lay outside the gene matches.